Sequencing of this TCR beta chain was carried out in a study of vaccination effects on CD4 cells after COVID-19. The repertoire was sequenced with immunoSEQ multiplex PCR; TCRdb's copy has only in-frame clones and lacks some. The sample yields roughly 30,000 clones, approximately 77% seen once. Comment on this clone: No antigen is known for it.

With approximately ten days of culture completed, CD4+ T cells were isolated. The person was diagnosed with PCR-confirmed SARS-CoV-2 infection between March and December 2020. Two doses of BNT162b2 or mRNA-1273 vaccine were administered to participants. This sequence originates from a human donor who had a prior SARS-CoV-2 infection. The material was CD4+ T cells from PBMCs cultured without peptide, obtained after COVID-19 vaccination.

Written as DNA, the CDR3 is TGTGCCAGCAGCTCGGACGTCCACGAGCAGTACTTC. Translating gives CASSSDVHEQYF. The J gene is TRBJ2-7, the V gene TRBV7-2, with D unresolved. Germline V gives CDR1 SGHTA, CDR2 FQGNSA. The CDR3 has 12 residues. The V end lost 4 bases, the J end lost 5 bases, and 9 bases lay between the germline ends.